These T cell receptor beta chains were read from a single sample in a study of blood T cell repertoires in COVID-19. Method: immunoSEQ multiplex PCR; TCRdb's copy keeps in-frame clones and lacks some. The sample comprises about 400,000 clones, roughly 89% of which are singletons, and 1.5% to 2% rests with the top ten. What was sequenced was PBMCs or T cells enriched from blood (not recorded which). These TCRs come from a woman under 40 who had recovered from COVID-19. Each CDR3 is given with its conserved first and last residue. Each record gives: J gene, CDR3 length, clone size, V gene, D gene, CDR3 DNA, CDR3 protein. D genes are given only for firm matches. Clone sizes are given selectively: once, few, many, or a class where the clone is expanded.

j_call: TRBJ2-5
cdr3_length: 16
clone_size: -
v_call: TRBV11-3
d_call: TRBD2
cdr3_nt: TGTGCCAGCAGCGCGGGACTAGCGGGGGACCAAGAGACCCAGTACTTC
cdr3_aa: CASSAGLAGDQETQYF

j_call: TRBJ1-2
cdr3_length: 14
clone_size: -
v_call: TRBV18
d_call: TRBD1
cdr3_nt: TGTGCCAGCTCACTTCCCGGGACAGGGAGCGGCTACACCTTC
cdr3_aa: CASSLPGTGSGYTF

j_call: TRBJ1-2
cdr3_length: 13
clone_size: -
v_call: TRBV20-1
d_call: TRBD1
cdr3_nt: TGCAGTGCCAGTTTCGACAGGGTCTATGGCTACACCTTC
cdr3_aa: CSASFDRVYGYTF

j_call: TRBJ2-7
cdr3_length: 13
clone_size: -
v_call: TRBV19
d_call: TRBD1
cdr3_nt: TGTGCCAGTAGTGTTAACAGGGGGGACGAGCAGTACTTC
cdr3_aa: CASSVNRGDEQYF

j_call: TRBJ2-5
cdr3_length: 14
clone_size: -
v_call: TRBV7-9
d_call: -
cdr3_nt: TGTGCCAGCAGCTTAAATCAGGGGTGGGAGACCCAGTACTTC
cdr3_aa: CASSLNQGWETQYF

j_call: TRBJ2-3
cdr3_length: 15
clone_size: -
v_call: TRBV30
d_call: TRBD2
cdr3_nt: TGTGCCTGGGGCCCCGGACTAGCGGGAGTAGATACGCAGTATTTT
cdr3_aa: CAWGPGLAGVDTQYF

j_call: TRBJ2-7
cdr3_length: 16
clone_size: few
v_call: TRBV7-2
d_call: TRBD2
cdr3_nt: TGTGCCAGCAGCTTAGTTTTGCGGACTAGTGGTTACGAGCAGTACTTC
cdr3_aa: CASSLVLRTSGYEQYF

j_call: TRBJ2-1
cdr3_length: 17
clone_size: -
v_call: TRBV4-3
d_call: -
cdr3_nt: TGCGCCAGCAGCCAAGATGGGTACAGCCCTCAATACAATGAGCAGTTCTTC
cdr3_aa: CASSQDGYSPQYNEQFF

j_call: TRBJ1-1
cdr3_length: 16
clone_size: -
v_call: TRBV19
d_call: TRBD1
cdr3_nt: TGTGCCAGTAGTATAGCCTCCGGGACAGTGAACACTGAAGCTTTCTTT
cdr3_aa: CASSIASGTVNTEAFF

j_call: TRBJ1-2
cdr3_length: 14
clone_size: once
v_call: TRBV27
d_call: TRBD1
cdr3_nt: TGTGCCAGCTGGCCCGGCACAGGGGTAAAAGGCTACACCTTC
cdr3_aa: CASWPGTGVKGYTF

j_call: TRBJ2-7
cdr3_length: 14
clone_size: few
v_call: TRBV18
d_call: -
cdr3_nt: TGTGCCAGCTCACCACAGGCAGGGGACTACGAGCAGTACTTC
cdr3_aa: CASSPQAGDYEQYF

j_call: TRBJ2-7
cdr3_length: 15
clone_size: -
v_call: TRBV12-5
d_call: -
cdr3_nt: TGTGCTAGTGGTCCCAAAGCGACGTCCTCCTACGAGCAGTACTTC
cdr3_aa: CASGPKATSSYEQYF

j_call: TRBJ2-2
cdr3_length: 17
clone_size: -
v_call: TRBV9
d_call: -
cdr3_nt: TGTGCCAGCAGGGGGGCTTCGGGCGTATCGAACACCGGGGAGCTGTTTTTT
cdr3_aa: CASRGASGVSNTGELFF

j_call: TRBJ1-2
cdr3_length: 14
clone_size: few
v_call: TRBV4-3
d_call: TRBD1
cdr3_nt: TGCGCCAGCAGCCACGGACAGGGGGACTATGGCTACACCTTC
cdr3_aa: CASSHGQGDYGYTF

j_call: TRBJ2-1
cdr3_length: 16
clone_size: -
v_call: TRBV3-1/TRBV3-2
d_call: -
cdr3_nt: TGTGCCAGCAGCCAAGATGTTTCCGAACTGTGGAGAGAGCAGTTCTTC
cdr3_aa: CASSQDVSELWREQFF

j_call: TRBJ1-2
cdr3_length: 14
clone_size: -
v_call: TRBV2
d_call: -
cdr3_nt: TGTGCCAGCAGATTATTTTCAGGGATCTATGGCTACACCTTC
cdr3_aa: CASRLFSGIYGYTF

j_call: TRBJ2-7
cdr3_length: 16
clone_size: -
v_call: TRBV12-5
d_call: TRBD1
cdr3_nt: TGTGCTAGTGGTTTGGTACTAGGGACAGGGGTCCACGAGCAGTACTTC
cdr3_aa: CASGLVLGTGVHEQYF

j_call: TRBJ1-5
cdr3_length: 15
clone_size: -
v_call: TRBV3-1/TRBV3-2
d_call: TRBD1
cdr3_nt: TGTGCCAGCAGCCACGGACAGGGAGGCAATCAGCCCCAGCATTTT
cdr3_aa: CASSHGQGGNQPQHF

j_call: TRBJ2-5
cdr3_length: 14
clone_size: once
v_call: TRBV19
d_call: -
cdr3_nt: TGTGCCAGTAGTATTTTAGGTGCGGGAGAGACCCAGTACTTC
cdr3_aa: CASSILGAGETQYF

j_call: TRBJ1-5
cdr3_length: 16
clone_size: few
v_call: TRBV6-1
d_call: -
cdr3_nt: TGTGCCAGCAGTGACCTGGCCAGGGCGAGCAATCAGCCCCAGCATTTT
cdr3_aa: CASSDLARASNQPQHF

j_call: TRBJ2-7
cdr3_length: 16
clone_size: -
v_call: TRBV6-5
d_call: -
cdr3_nt: TGTGCCAGCAGTTACGTCTCTCCCTATAGCTCCTACGAGCAGTACTTC
cdr3_aa: CASSYVSPYSSYEQYF

j_call: TRBJ2-1
cdr3_length: 18
clone_size: -
v_call: TRBV21-1
d_call: -
cdr3_nt: TGTGCCAGCACCCTAGCGGGAGGGCCATCGGTCTCCTACAATGAGCAGTTCTTC
cdr3_aa: CASTLAGGPSVSYNEQFF

j_call: TRBJ1-1
cdr3_length: 12
clone_size: once
v_call: TRBV12-3/TRBV12-4
d_call: -
cdr3_nt: TGTGCCAGTCAAACTTCGGGAGGTGAAGCTTTCTTT
cdr3_aa: CASQTSGGEAFF

j_call: TRBJ1-5
cdr3_length: 15
clone_size: -
v_call: TRBV7-9
d_call: -
cdr3_nt: TGTGCCAGCAGCTTAGGATTCCCGGCCCCAGGGCCCCAGCATTTT
cdr3_aa: CASSLGFPAPGPQHF

j_call: TRBJ1-4
cdr3_length: 13
clone_size: -
v_call: TRBV19
d_call: -
cdr3_nt: TGTGCCAGTATGATACCAGGGGACGAAAAACTGTTTTTT
cdr3_aa: CASMIPGDEKLFF

j_call: TRBJ2-7
cdr3_length: 20
clone_size: -
v_call: TRBV21-1
d_call: -
cdr3_nt: TGTGCCAGCAGCAAAGAAAGGGGCTTCGGGGGGACAGGGAAATCCTACGAGCAGTACTTC
cdr3_aa: CASSKERGFGGTGKSYEQYF

j_call: TRBJ1-2
cdr3_length: 14
clone_size: -
v_call: TRBV18
d_call: -
cdr3_nt: TGTGCCAGCTCACGACAGGAGGTTAACTATGGCTACACCTTC
cdr3_aa: CASSRQEVNYGYTF

j_call: TRBJ2-7
cdr3_length: 14
clone_size: -
v_call: TRBV29-1
d_call: TRBD2
cdr3_nt: TGCAGCGTCATTATAGCGGGAGGGCCCTACGAGCAGTACTTC
cdr3_aa: CSVIIAGGPYEQYF

j_call: TRBJ1-2
cdr3_length: 17
clone_size: -
v_call: TRBV11-2
d_call: -
cdr3_nt: TGTGCCAGCAGCTTAGGGTACGGGGTCAGCAATAACTATGGCTACACCTTC
cdr3_aa: CASSLGYGVSNNYGYTF

j_call: TRBJ2-5
cdr3_length: 15
clone_size: -
v_call: TRBV7-2
d_call: TRBD2
cdr3_nt: TGTGCCAGCAGCTTTCTTGGGGGGGGGCAAGAGACCCAGTACTTC
cdr3_aa: CASSFLGGGQETQYF

j_call: TRBJ1-2
cdr3_length: 13
clone_size: -
v_call: TRBV12-3/TRBV12-4
d_call: TRBD1
cdr3_nt: TGTGCCAGCAGTTTCAGGGGGAGACGCGGCTACACCTTC
cdr3_aa: CASSFRGRRGYTF

j_call: TRBJ1-1
cdr3_length: 15
clone_size: -
v_call: TRBV2
d_call: -
cdr3_nt: TGTGCCACCGCACGCCCACAGGGATTGAACACTGAAGCTTTCTTT
cdr3_aa: CATARPQGLNTEAFF

j_call: TRBJ1-1
cdr3_length: 14
clone_size: -
v_call: TRBV6-5
d_call: -
cdr3_nt: TGTGCCAGCAGTCACCCGAGCCCCAGGACTGAAGCTTTCTTT
cdr3_aa: CASSHPSPRTEAFF

j_call: TRBJ2-7
cdr3_length: 14
clone_size: -
v_call: TRBV24-1
d_call: TRBD2
cdr3_nt: TGTGCCACCACGCCACTAGCGGGAGTGCACGAGCAGTACTTC
cdr3_aa: CATTPLAGVHEQYF

j_call: TRBJ2-3
cdr3_length: 16
clone_size: -
v_call: TRBV5-1
d_call: -
cdr3_nt: TGCGCCAGCAGCTTGGCCGTTTGGGGAGTAACAGATACGCAGTATTTT
cdr3_aa: CASSLAVWGVTDTQYF

j_call: TRBJ2-7
cdr3_length: 13
clone_size: -
v_call: TRBV10-3
d_call: -
cdr3_nt: TGTGCCATCAGTCCCCGCGGTTCCTACGAGCAGTACTTC
cdr3_aa: CAISPRGSYEQYF

j_call: TRBJ1-2
cdr3_length: 17
clone_size: -
v_call: TRBV28
d_call: TRBD1
cdr3_nt: TGTGCCAGCAGTTTAGTCCGGGACAGGCGACCTTATTATGGCTACACCTTC
cdr3_aa: CASSLVRDRRPYYGYTF

j_call: TRBJ2-4
cdr3_length: 17
clone_size: -
v_call: TRBV7-2
d_call: TRBD1
cdr3_nt: TGTGCCAGCAGCCCCCGGGACAGGATACTAGCCAAAAACATTCAGTACTTC
cdr3_aa: CASSPRDRILAKNIQYF

j_call: TRBJ2-1
cdr3_length: 15
clone_size: -
v_call: TRBV30
d_call: -
cdr3_nt: TGTGCCTGGAGTGTAGGAGCGGCGCGGTACAATGAGCAGTTCTTC
cdr3_aa: CAWSVGAARYNEQFF